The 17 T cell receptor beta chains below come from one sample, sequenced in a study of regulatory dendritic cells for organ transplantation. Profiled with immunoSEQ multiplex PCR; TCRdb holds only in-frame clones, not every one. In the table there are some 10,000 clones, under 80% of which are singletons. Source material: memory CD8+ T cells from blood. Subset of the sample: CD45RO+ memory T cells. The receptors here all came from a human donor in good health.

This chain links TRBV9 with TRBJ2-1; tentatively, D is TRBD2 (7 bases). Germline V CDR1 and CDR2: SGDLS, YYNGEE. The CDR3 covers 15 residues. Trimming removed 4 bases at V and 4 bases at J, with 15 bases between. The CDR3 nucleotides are TGTGCCAGCAGCCCTTGGAGGGGGGGGTACAATGAGCAGTTCTTC. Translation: CASSPWRGGYNEQFF.

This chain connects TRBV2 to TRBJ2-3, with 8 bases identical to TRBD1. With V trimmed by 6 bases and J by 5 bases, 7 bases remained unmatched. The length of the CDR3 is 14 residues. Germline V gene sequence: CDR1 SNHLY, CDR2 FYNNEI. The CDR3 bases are TGTGCCAGCAGAGGCAGGGGGCTTGTAGATACGCAGTATTTT. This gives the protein CASRGRGLVDTQYF.

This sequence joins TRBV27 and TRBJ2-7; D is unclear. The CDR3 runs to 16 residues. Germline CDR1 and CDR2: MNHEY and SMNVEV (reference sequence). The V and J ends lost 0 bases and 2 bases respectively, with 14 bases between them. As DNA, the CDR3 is TGTGCCAGCAGTTTATCGATCACAGCAAATGCCTACGAGCAGTACTTC. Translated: CASSLSITANAYEQYF.

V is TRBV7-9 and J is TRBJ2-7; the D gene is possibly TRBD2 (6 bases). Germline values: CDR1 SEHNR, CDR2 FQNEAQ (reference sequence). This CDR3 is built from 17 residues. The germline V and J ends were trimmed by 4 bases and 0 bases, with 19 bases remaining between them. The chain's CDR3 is CASSSPRLGGLSYEQYF. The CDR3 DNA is TGTGCCAGCAGCTCCCCCCGACTAGGAGGTCTCTCCTACGAGCAGTACTTC.

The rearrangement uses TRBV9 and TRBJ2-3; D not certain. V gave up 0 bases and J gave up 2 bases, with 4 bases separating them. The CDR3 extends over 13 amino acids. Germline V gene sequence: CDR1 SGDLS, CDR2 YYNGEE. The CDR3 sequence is CASSVEYTDTQYF. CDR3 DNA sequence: TGTGCCAGCAGCGTAGAGTACACAGATACGCAGTATTTT.

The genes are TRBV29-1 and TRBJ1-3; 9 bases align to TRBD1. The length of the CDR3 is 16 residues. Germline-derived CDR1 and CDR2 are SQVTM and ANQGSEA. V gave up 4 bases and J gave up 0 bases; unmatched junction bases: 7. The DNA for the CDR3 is TGCAGCGTTGGAGGGGACAGGGTAGGCTCTGGAAACACCATATATTTT. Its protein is CSVGGDRVGSGNTIYF. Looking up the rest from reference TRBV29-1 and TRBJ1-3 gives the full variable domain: SAVISQKPSRDICQRGTSLTIQCQVDSQVTMMFWYRQQPGQSLTLIATANQGSEATYESGFVIDKFPISRPNLTFSTLTVSNMSPEDSSIYLCSVGGDRVGSGNTIYFGEGSWLTVV.

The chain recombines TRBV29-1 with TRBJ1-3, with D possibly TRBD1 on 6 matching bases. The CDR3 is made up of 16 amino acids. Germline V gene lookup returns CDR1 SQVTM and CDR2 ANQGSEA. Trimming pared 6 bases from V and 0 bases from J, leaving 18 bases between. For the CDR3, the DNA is TGCAGCGTCGTACTGTGGACAGCGAACTCTGGAAACACCATATATTTT. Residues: CSVVLWTANSGNTIYF.

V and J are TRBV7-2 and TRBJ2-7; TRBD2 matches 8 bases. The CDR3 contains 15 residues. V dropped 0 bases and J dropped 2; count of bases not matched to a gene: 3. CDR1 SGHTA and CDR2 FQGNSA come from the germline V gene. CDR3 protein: CASSLAPGLAYEQYF. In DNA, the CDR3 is TGTGCCAGCAGCTTAGCACCGGGACTAGCCTACGAGCAGTACTTC.

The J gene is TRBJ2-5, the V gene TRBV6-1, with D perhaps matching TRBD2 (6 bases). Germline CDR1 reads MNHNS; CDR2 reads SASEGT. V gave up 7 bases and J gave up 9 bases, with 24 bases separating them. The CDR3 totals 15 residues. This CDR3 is CASKVEDYLFGAQYF. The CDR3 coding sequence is TGTGCCAGCAAGGTCGAGGACTACCTTTTTGGAGCCCAGTACTTC.

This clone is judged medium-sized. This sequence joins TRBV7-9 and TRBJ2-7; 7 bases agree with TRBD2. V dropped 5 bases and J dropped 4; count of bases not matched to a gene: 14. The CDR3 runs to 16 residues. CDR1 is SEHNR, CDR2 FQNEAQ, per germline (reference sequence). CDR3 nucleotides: TGTGCCAGCAGCGCCGATGGCGGGAGCGCCCGTTACGAGCAGTACTTC. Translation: CASSADGGSARYEQYF.

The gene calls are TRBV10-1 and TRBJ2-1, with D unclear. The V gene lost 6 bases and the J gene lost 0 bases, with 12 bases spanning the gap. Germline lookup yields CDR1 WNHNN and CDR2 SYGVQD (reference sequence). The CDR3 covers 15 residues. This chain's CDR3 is CASSQDQSSYNEQFF. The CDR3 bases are TGCGCCAGCAGCCAAGACCAGAGCTCCTACAATGAGCAGTTCTTC.

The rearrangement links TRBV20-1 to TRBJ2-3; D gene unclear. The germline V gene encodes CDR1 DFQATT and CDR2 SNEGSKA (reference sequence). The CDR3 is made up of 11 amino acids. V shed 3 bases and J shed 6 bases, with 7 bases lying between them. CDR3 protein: CSASGGDTQYF. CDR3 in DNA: TGCAGTGCTAGTGGCGGTGATACGCAGTATTTT.

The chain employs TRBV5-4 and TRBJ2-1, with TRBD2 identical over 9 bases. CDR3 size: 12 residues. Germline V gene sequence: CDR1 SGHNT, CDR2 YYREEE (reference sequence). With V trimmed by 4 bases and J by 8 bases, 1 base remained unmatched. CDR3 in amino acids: CASSGTSYEQFF. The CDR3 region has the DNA TGTGCCAGCAGCGGGACTAGCTATGAGCAGTTCTTC.

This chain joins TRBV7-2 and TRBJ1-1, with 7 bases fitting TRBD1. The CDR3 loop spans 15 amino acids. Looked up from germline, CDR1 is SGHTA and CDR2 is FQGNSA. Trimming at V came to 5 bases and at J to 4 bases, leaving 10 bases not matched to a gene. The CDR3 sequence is CASSLERTGFTEAFF. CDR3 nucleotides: TGTGCCAGCAGCCTAGAAAGGACAGGCTTCACTGAAGCTTTCTTT.

The CDR3 region is CASSLAGQPQETQYF. In nucleotides, the CDR3 is TGTGCCAGCAGCTTAGCGGGACAGCCCCAAGAGACCCAGTACTTC. This chain uses TRBV7-2 with TRBJ2-5; TRBD1 matches 7 bases. In germline, CDR1 is SGHTA, CDR2 FQGNSA. V lost 0 bases to trimming and J lost 1 base; unmatched junction nucleotides: 2. The CDR3 extends over 15 amino acids.

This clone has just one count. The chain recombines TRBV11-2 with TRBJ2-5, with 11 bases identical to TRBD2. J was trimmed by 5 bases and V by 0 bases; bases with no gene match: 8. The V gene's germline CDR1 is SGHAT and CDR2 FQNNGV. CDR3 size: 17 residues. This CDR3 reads CASSLEGGLAAWETQYF. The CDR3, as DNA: TGTGCCAGCAGCTTAGAAGGGGGACTAGCGGCCTGGGAGACCCAGTACTTC.

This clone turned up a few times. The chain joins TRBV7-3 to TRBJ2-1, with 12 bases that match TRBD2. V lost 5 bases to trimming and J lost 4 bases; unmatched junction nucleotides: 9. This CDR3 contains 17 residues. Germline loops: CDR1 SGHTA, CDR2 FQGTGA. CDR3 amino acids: CASSLGPTSGGYNEQFF. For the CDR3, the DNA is TGTGCCAGCAGCCTTGGCCCGACTAGCGGGGGTTACAATGAGCAGTTCTTC. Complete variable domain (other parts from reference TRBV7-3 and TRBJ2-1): GAGVSQTPSNKVTEKGKYVELRCDPISGHTALYWYRQSLGQGPEFLIYFQGTGAADDSGLPNDRFFAVRPEGSVSTLKIQRTERGDSAVYLCASSLGPTSGGYNEQFFGPGTRLTVL.